A single sample gave rise to the 32 T cell receptor beta chains below, sequenced in a study of cytomegalovirus exposure and HLA in healthy donors. The PCR employed 60 Vbeta primers together with 13 Jbeta primers. Clones were read by immunoSEQ multiplex PCR, and TCRdb kept only the in-frame ones, dropping some. The top ten clones hold 1.5% to 2% of a sample with 120,000 to 150,000 clones, roughly 80% of them seen once. Sequencing was performed on PBMCs. The receptors derive from a woman aged 40 to 49 in good health and CMV-seronegative.

The genes are TRBV15 and TRBJ2-3, with 12 bases lining up with TRBD2. Germline CDR1 and CDR2: LNHNV and YYDKDF (reference sequence). CDR3 length equals 15 residues. The trim removed 3 bases at V and 5 bases at J, leaving 3 bases unmatched. This CDR3 is CATSRTSGSGDTQYF. The CDR3 nucleotides are TGTGCCACCAGCAGGACTAGCGGGAGTGGAGATACGCAGTATTTT.

This clone was observed once. This rearrangement joins TRBV6-1 to TRBJ2-7, with a possible D match to TRBD2 (6 bases). In germline, CDR1 is MNHNS, CDR2 SASEGT. V dropped 5 bases and J dropped 2 bases, with 16 bases sitting between them. The CDR3 covers 15 residues. The CDR3 loop reads CASSRDSMAPYEQYF. The CDR3 nucleotides read TGTGCCAGCAGTCGGGACTCTATGGCCCCCTACGAGCAGTACTTC.

This chain uses TRBV5-1 with TRBJ1-6; D may be TRBD1 (5 bases). V dropped 3 bases and J dropped 5 bases, with 12 bases sitting between them. CDR1 is SGHRS and CDR2 is YFSETQ in the germline V gene. CDR3 length: 15 residues. The CDR3 DNA follows: TGCGCCAGCAGCTGGCGGCGGGGGGATAATTCACCCCTCCACTTT. This gives the protein CASSWRRGDNSPLHF.

This clone was seen a few times. The J gene is TRBJ2-7, the V gene TRBV4-1; possibly TRBD2 for D (6 bases). The CDR3 covers 14 residues. V was trimmed by 0 bases and J by 3 bases, leaving 9 bases between them. Germline V gene lookup returns CDR1 MGHRA and CDR2 YSYEKL. Written as DNA, the CDR3 is TGCGCCAGCAGCCAAGACAGCGGGCTCTACGAGCAGTACTTC. Protein: CASSQDSGLYEQYF.

J is TRBJ2-2 and V is TRBV10-1; maybe TRBD1 (6 bases). CDR1 and CDR2 from the germline V gene are WNHNN and SYGVQD (reference sequence). V was shortened by 3 bases and J by 6 bases, with 14 bases between the two germline ends. CDR3 length equals 15 residues. DNA of the CDR3: TGCGCCAGCAGTGAAGCAGGGGTGATCGCCGGGGAGCTGTTTTTT. Amino acids: CASSEAGVIAGELFF.

This clone appeared a few times. The chain combines TRBV5-6 with TRBJ2-5; D is unresolved. The DNA end lines up better with TRBJ2-7; the J call may be wrong. This CDR3 has 11 residues. Germline V CDR1 and CDR2: SGHDT, YYEEEE. The CDR3 loop reads CASSLGYEQYF. CDR3 DNA: TGTGCCAGCAGCTTGGGGTACGAGCAGTACTTC.

This clone occurred once. The V gene is TRBV11-2, the J gene TRBJ2-1; 9 bases are shared with TRBD2. CDR3 size: 19 residues. The V segment lost 3 bases and the J segment 0 bases; nucleotides outside the gene matches: 12. Germline values: CDR1 SGHAT, CDR2 FQNNGV. The DNA for the CDR3 is TGTGCCAGCAGCTTTCTAGCGGGGCGCCCCGCGAGCTCCTACAATGAGCAGTTCTTC. It translates to CASSFLAGRPASSYNEQFF.

This chain joins TRBV5-6 and TRBJ2-1, with D uncertain. Germline V gene lookup returns CDR1 SGHDT and CDR2 YYEEEE. The V end lost 0 bases, the J end lost 3 bases, and 10 bases lay between the germline ends. The CDR3 is made up of 15 amino acids. The DNA for the CDR3 is TGTGCCAGCAGCTTGGTCCCATACAGCTACAATGAGCAGTTCTTC. Its translation is CASSLVPYSYNEQFF.

CDR3 sequence: CASSEPGQPTGELFF. In DNA, the CDR3 is TGCGCCAGCAGTGAGCCGGGACAGCCCACCGGGGAGCTGTTTTTT. The V call is TRBV10-2, the J call TRBJ2-2; 7 bases match TRBD1. V was pared by 2 bases and J by 4 bases, with 4 bases of the junction left unmatched. The CDR3 is made up of 15 amino acids. Germline loops: CDR1 WSHSY, CDR2 SAAADI.

V gene TRBV5-1 combines with J gene TRBJ1-1, with a possible D match to TRBD1 (5 bases). Trimming shortened V by 4 bases and J by 8 bases, and 15 bases separated the two germline ends. CDR3 length equals 13 residues. Germline assignment: CDR1 SGHRS and CDR2 YFSETQ. The CDR3 coding sequence is TGCGCCAGCAGCCCAGTGGGGCTGGAGGAAGCTTTCTTT. Residues: CASSPVGLEEAFF.

The count of this clone is one. V gene TRBV5-5 combines with J gene TRBJ2-3; 13 bases fit TRBD2. This CDR3 has 20 amino acids. Trimming cost V 4 bases and J 3 bases; bases outside gene matches: 17. Germline CDR1 and CDR2: SGHKS and YYEKEE (reference sequence). This CDR3 is CASSHWGGLAGRGGTDTQYF. In nucleotides, the CDR3 is TGTGCCAGCAGCCACTGGGGGGGACTAGCGGGACGAGGAGGAACAGATACGCAGTATTTT.

The chain couples TRBV9 to TRBJ2-7; a possible D gene is TRBD1 (6 bases). Germline loops: CDR1 SGDLS, CDR2 YYNGEE. This CDR3 has 14 amino acids. Trimming left V 2 bases short and J 0 bases short, with 9 bases between. The CDR3 DNA sequence: TGTGCCAGCAGCGTTGGGACAAACTCCTACGAGCAGTACTTC. Its translation: CASSVGTNSYEQYF.

The chain has TRBV7-9 and TRBJ2-5; 9 bases fit TRBD2. CDR1 and CDR2 from the germline V gene are SEHNR and FQNEAQ (reference sequence). The CDR3 runs to 16 residues. Unmatched junction bases numbered 7, after V lost 5 bases and J lost 0 bases. For the CDR3, the DNA is TGTGCCAGCAGCACGGGACTAGCTACGTACCAAGAGACCCAGTACTTC. It yields the protein CASSTGLATYQETQYF.

This clone has just a few counts. The chain is built from TRBV10-2 and TRBJ1-1; 7 nucleotides align to TRBD1. The germline CDR1 and CDR2 sequences are WSHSY and SAAADI. The CDR3 has 12 residues. Unmatched junction bases numbered 3, after V lost 6 bases and J lost 5 bases. The CDR3 region is CASSRRGTEAFF. For the CDR3, the DNA is TGCGCCAGCAGCCGCAGGGGGACTGAAGCTTTCTTT.

This chain joins TRBV28 and TRBJ2-1, with D perhaps TRBD2 (6 bases). The germline V gene has CDR1 MDHEN and CDR2 SYDVKM. V dropped 2 bases and J dropped 3 bases, with 11 bases sitting between them. The CDR3 runs 15 residues. The CDR3 spells CASSLIGGGYNEQFF. The DNA for the CDR3 is TGTGCCAGCAGTTTAATCGGGGGTGGCTACAATGAGCAGTTCTTC.

V gene TRBV4-1 combines with J gene TRBJ1-4; no clear D gene. This CDR3 spans 16 amino acids. Looked up from germline, CDR1 is MGHRA and CDR2 is YSYEKL. Trimming shortened V by 0 bases and J by 6 bases, and 14 bases separated the two germline ends. The CDR3 sequence is CASSQDQGRQYEKLFF. Written as DNA, the CDR3 is TGCGCCAGCAGCCAAGATCAAGGCAGGCAGTATGAAAAACTGTTTTTT.

The chain has TRBV4-1 and TRBJ2-5; no firm D call. This CDR3 spans 15 amino acids. Germline V gene data show CDR1 as MGHRA and CDR2 as YSYEKL. Trimming pared 1 base from V and 1 base from J, leaving 10 bases between. The CDR3 bases are TGCGCCAGCAGCCAAGGTAGAAGACTCCAAGAGACCCAGTACTTC. Protein product: CASSQGRRLQETQYF.

This clone has just one count. The same CDR3 also results from other DNA sequences found in this sample. The CDR3 nucleotides are TGCAGTGCTAGCGGAGAGACCCAGTACTTC. The encoded protein is CSASGETQYF. The chain joins TRBV20-1 to TRBJ2-5; D not certain. V lost 3 bases to trimming and J lost 4 bases, with 3 bases between them. CDR3 length equals 10 residues. Per germline, CDR1 DFQATT and CDR2 SNEGSKA (reference sequence).

The chain uses TRBV29-1 and TRBJ2-4, with D uncertain. This CDR3 region has 13 residues. The V gene's germline CDR1 is SQVTM and CDR2 ANQGSEA. Trimming shortened V by 3 bases and J by 0 bases, and 6 bases separated the two germline ends. CDR3 region: CSVETVAKNIQYF. CDR3 sequence (DNA): TGCAGCGTTGAGACTGTAGCCAAAAACATTCAGTACTTC. Combining the CDR3 with reference TRBV29-1 and TRBJ2-4 gives the whole variable domain SAVISQKPSRDICQRGTSLTIQCQVDSQVTMMFWYRQQPGQSLTLIATANQGSEATYESGFVIDKFPISRPNLTFSTLTVSNMSPEDSSIYLCSVETVAKNIQYFGAGTRLSVL.

J is TRBJ1-1 and V is TRBV10-2; TRBD1 matches at 7 bases. Germline values: CDR1 WSHSY, CDR2 SAAADI. The CDR3 sequence is 14 residues long. The J segment lost 0 bases and the V segment lost 7 bases, leaving 5 bases of the junction unmatched. CDR3 region: CASTYRGMNTEAFF. In DNA, the CDR3 is TGCGCCAGCACTTACAGGGGTATGAACACTGAAGCTTTCTTT.

The chain joins TRBV18 to TRBJ2-1; TRBD2 aligns across 13 bases. The CDR3 contains 17 residues. Trimming at V came to 6 bases and at J to 5 bases, leaving 10 bases not matched to a gene. The germline V gene has CDR1 KGHSH and CDR2 LQKENI. The CDR3 DNA sequence: TGTGCCAGCTCGCCGACTAGCGGGGGGTCTTCCAACAATGAGCAGTTCTTC. Amino acids: CASSPTSGGSSNNEQFF.

The rearrangement uses TRBV5-4 and TRBJ2-2; the D gene is possibly TRBD2 (7 bases). Looked up from germline, CDR1 is SGHNT and CDR2 is YYREEE (reference sequence). The CDR3 covers 16 residues. Trimming pared 4 bases from V and 5 bases from J, leaving 18 bases between. The CDR3 bases are TGTGCCAGCAGCCCTCCGAGGGGGGGTACTACCGGGGAGCTGTTTTTT. It codes for CASSPPRGGTTGELFF.

The V and J genes are TRBV6-4 and TRBJ1-2, with 7 bases that match TRBD1. V lost 7 bases to trimming and J lost 2 bases; unmatched junction nucleotides: 22. CDR1 and CDR2 from the germline V gene are MRHNA and SNTAGT. There are 19 residues in the CDR3. DNA of the CDR3: TGTGCCAGCACCCCCCAAGACAGGGCAATCCAGTTAGTGAACTATGGCTACACCTTC. This sequence encodes CASTPQDRAIQLVNYGYTF.

V and J are TRBV6-6 and TRBJ1-3, with D uncertain. V lost 7 bases, J lost 0 bases, and 10 bases lay in between. The CDR3 runs 14 residues. CDR1 is MNHNY and CDR2 is SVGAGI in the germline V gene (reference sequence). The CDR3 protein is CASTFGDSGNTIYF. CDR3 sequence (DNA): TGTGCCAGCACTTTCGGGGACTCTGGAAACACCATATATTTT.

J is TRBJ2-1 and V is TRBV5-1, with unresolved D. V lost 0 bases to trimming and J lost 6 bases, with 10 bases between them. The CDR3 runs 14 residues. Germline CDR1 is SGHRS and CDR2 is YFSETQ. The CDR3 bases are TGCGCCAGCAGCTTGGACGCGTTGATCAATGAGCAGTTCTTC. Residues: CASSLDALINEQFF. Full variable domain (remainder filled in from reference TRBV5-1 and TRBJ2-1): KAGVTQTPRYLIKTRGQQVTLSCSPISGHRSVSWYQQTPGQGLQFLFEYFSETQRNKGNFPGRFSGRQFSNSRSEMNVSTLELGDSALYLCASSLDALINEQFFGPGTRLTVL.

The CDR3: CAGWDRGIETEAFF. In DNA form, the CDR3 reads TGTGCCGGCTGGGACAGGGGGATTGAAACTGAAGCTTTCTTT. This chain connects TRBV6-1 to TRBJ1-1; 11 nucleotides align to TRBD1. The CDR3 contains 14 residues. V was pared by 11 bases and J by 5 bases, with 10 bases of the junction left unmatched. Germline V gene sequence: CDR1 MNHNS, CDR2 SASEGT.

In this sample, this clone turned up a few times. The chain uses TRBV19 and TRBJ1-2; 8 nucleotides align to TRBD1. This CDR3 contains 15 residues. Germline CDR1 and CDR2: LNHDA and SQIVND (reference sequence). Trimming cost V 4 bases and J 5 bases; bases outside gene matches: 9. CDR3: CASSTTPGGAYGYTF. DNA of the CDR3: TGTGCCAGTAGTACGACCCCAGGGGGCGCTTATGGCTACACCTTC.

This sequence joins TRBV7-9 and TRBJ1-1, with D tentatively TRBD1 (6 bases). Germline V gene lookup returns CDR1 SEHNR and CDR2 FQNEAQ (reference sequence). This CDR3 is built from 11 residues. Trimming left V 5 bases short and J 10 bases short, with 11 bases between. The CDR3 here is CASSQGRRAFF. CDR3 nucleotides: TGTGCCAGCAGCCAGGGGCGTCGAGCTTTCTTT.

The chain links TRBV19 to TRBJ2-6; TRBD1 agrees at 8 bases. The V and J ends lost 3 bases and 1 base, in that order; junction bases with no gene match: 20. The length of the CDR3 is 22 residues. CDR1 is LNHDA, CDR2 SQIVND, per germline (reference sequence). CDR3 residues: CASSISSLSYGTGPSGANVLTF. The CDR3 DNA sequence: TGTGCCAGTAGTATTTCGTCGCTCTCCTACGGGACAGGACCGTCTGGGGCCAACGTCCTGACTTTC. Together with reference TRBV19 and TRBJ2-6, the CDR3 gives the full variable domain: DGGITQSPKYLFRKEGQNVTLSCEQNLNHDAMYWYRQDPGQGLRLIYYSQIVNDFQKGDIAEGYSVSREKKESFPLTVTSAQKNPTAFYLCASSISSLSYGTGPSGANVLTFGAGSRLTVL.

V gene TRBV5-4 combines with J gene TRBJ2-2; possibly TRBD2 for D (7 bases). Germline V gene lookup returns CDR1 SGHNT and CDR2 YYREEE (reference sequence). V lost 0 bases and J lost 1, with 13 bases in between. The CDR3 runs to 17 residues. The CDR3 nucleotides are TGTGCCAGCAGCTTGGTTAGGGGGGGGAGGAACACCGGGGAGCTGTTTTTT. Its translation is CASSLVRGGRNTGELFF. The complete variable domain, with remaining parts taken from reference TRBV5-4 and TRBJ2-2, reads ETGVTQSPTHLIKTRGQQVTLRCSSQSGHNTVSWYQQALGQGPQFIFQYYREEENGRGNFPPRFSGLQFPNYSSELNVNALELDDSALYLCASSLVRGGRNTGELFFGEGSRLTVL.

This clone has only a few counts. J is TRBJ2-1 and V is TRBV25-1; 8 bases map to TRBD2. V gave up 6 bases and J gave up 6 bases; unmatched junction bases: 7. Germline V gives CDR1 MGHDK, CDR2 SYGVNS. The CDR3 is 14 residues long. As DNA, the CDR3 is TGTGCCAGCAGGGAGTCGGGGGGGACCAATGAGCAGTTCTTC. Protein sequence: CASRESGGTNEQFF.

In its sample, this clone was seen a few times. The chain employs TRBV2 and TRBJ1-1, with D perhaps TRBD1 (6 bases). This CDR3 has 13 residues. The germline CDR1 and CDR2 sequences are SNHLY and FYNNEI. Trimming took 7 bases from V and 0 from J, leaving 9 bases between them. The CDR3 here is CASTKGVNTEAFF. The CDR3 coding sequence is TGTGCCAGCACAAAGGGGGTGAACACTGAAGCTTTCTTT.